A selection of T cell receptor beta chains follows, all from one sample in a study of T cells in tuberculosis. The assay was immunoSEQ multiplex PCR, and TCRdb's table has in-frame clones only and misses some. The sample holds roughly 7,100 clones, more than 85% seen once. The source material was PBMCs. The source of these receptors is an adult with tuberculosis. The CDR3 runs from the conserved cysteine through the conserved F or W. The D gene is left open where the match is weak. Clone size is stated in some rows and not others, as once, few, many or a class when expanded.

j_call: TRBJ1-2; d_call: .; clone_size: .; v_call: TRBV6-6; cdr3_nt: TGTGCCAGCAGTTACTTGCGTGGCTACACCTTC; cdr3_aa: CASSYLRGYTF
j_call: TRBJ1-2; d_call: TRBD1; clone_size: .; v_call: TRBV4-1; cdr3_nt: TGCGCCAGCAGCCGACAGGGGATCGTGGCAAACTATGGCTACACCTTC; cdr3_aa: CASSRQGIVANYGYTF
j_call: TRBJ1-1; d_call: TRBD1; clone_size: once; v_call: TRBV28; cdr3_nt: TGTGCCAGCAGTTCCCCCAGGGGGCGACGCACTGAAGCTTTCTTT; cdr3_aa: CASSSPRGRRTEAFF
j_call: TRBJ2-7; d_call: .; clone_size: once; v_call: TRBV27; cdr3_nt: TGTGCCAGCAGTCGGGACACCACCTACGAGCAGTACTTC; cdr3_aa: CASSRDTTYEQYF
j_call: TRBJ2-7; d_call: TRBD1; clone_size: .; v_call: TRBV25-1; cdr3_nt: TGTGCCAGCAGTGAATCGGGGACAGGGGCCTACGAGCAGTACTTC; cdr3_aa: CASSESGTGAYEQYF
j_call: TRBJ2-1; d_call: TRBD2; clone_size: .; v_call: TRBV19; cdr3_nt: TGTGCCAGCAGGACTAGCGGGGGGGCCCTGAATGAGCAGTTCTTC; cdr3_aa: CASRTSGGALNEQFF
j_call: TRBJ2-1; d_call: .; clone_size: .; v_call: TRBV5-1; cdr3_nt: TGCGCCAGCAGCTTGGATTCGGCGGGATACAATGAGCAGTTCTTC; cdr3_aa: CASSLDSAGYNEQFF
j_call: TRBJ1-2; d_call: .; clone_size: .; v_call: TRBV9; cdr3_nt: TGTGCCAGCAGCGAAGGAGGAGGCCACTATGGCTACACCTTC; cdr3_aa: CASSEGGGHYGYTF
j_call: TRBJ1-2; d_call: .; clone_size: .; v_call: TRBV2; cdr3_nt: TGTGCCAGCAGTCTTAACTTTGGCTATGGCTACACCTTC; cdr3_aa: CASSLNFGYGYTF
j_call: TRBJ2-7; d_call: TRBD2; clone_size: .; v_call: TRBV10-2; cdr3_nt: TGCGCCAGCAGTGGAGGACTAGCAGGATCCGGGAGGTACGAGCAGTACTTC; cdr3_aa: CASSGGLAGSGRYEQYF
j_call: TRBJ1-6; d_call: .; clone_size: .; v_call: TRBV19; cdr3_nt: TGTGCCAGTAGTATGAGGCAGGGGAATTCACCCCTCCACTTT; cdr3_aa: CASSMRQGNSPLHF
j_call: TRBJ2-7; d_call: TRBD2; clone_size: .; v_call: TRBV11-2; cdr3_nt: TGTGCCAGCAGCTTTACTAGCGGGAGCCACGAGCAGTACTTC; cdr3_aa: CASSFTSGSHEQYF
j_call: TRBJ1-1; d_call: TRBD1; clone_size: .; v_call: TRBV5-1; cdr3_nt: TGCGCCAGCAGCTTGGGATCAGGGGGCGCGGACACTGAAGCTTTCTTT; cdr3_aa: CASSLGSGGADTEAFF
j_call: TRBJ1-2; d_call: .; clone_size: .; v_call: TRBV11-2; cdr3_nt: TGTGCCAGCAGCGTGTTTAGCAGAAAGACCTATGGCTACACCTTC; cdr3_aa: CASSVFSRKTYGYTF
j_call: TRBJ2-7; d_call: .; clone_size: .; v_call: TRBV30; cdr3_nt: TGTGCCTGGTCCGTCGGGGGCTACGAGCAGTACTTC; cdr3_aa: CAWSVGGYEQYF
j_call: TRBJ2-7; d_call: .; clone_size: .; v_call: TRBV2; cdr3_nt: TGTGCCAGCAGTGGGTCTCTCGAGACACCCACCTACGAGCAGTACTTC; cdr3_aa: CASSGSLETPTYEQYF
j_call: TRBJ1-2; d_call: TRBD1; clone_size: .; v_call: TRBV7-9; cdr3_nt: TGTGCCAGCAGCCGCGGGACAGGGGAGTTAGAGGGTGGCTACACCTTC; cdr3_aa: CASSRGTGELEGGYTF
j_call: TRBJ1-2; d_call: TRBD1; clone_size: .; v_call: TRBV5-1; cdr3_nt: TGCGCCAGCAGTCCCACCCTGGGACAGGGACGAGGCTACACCTTC; cdr3_aa: CASSPTLGQGRGYTF
j_call: TRBJ1-2; d_call: .; clone_size: .; v_call: TRBV6-1; cdr3_nt: TGTGCCAGCAGTCTTGGGGAGTTAGCTAACTATGGCTACACCTTC; cdr3_aa: CASSLGELANYGYTF
j_call: TRBJ1-1; d_call: .; clone_size: .; v_call: TRBV19; cdr3_nt: TGTGCCAGTAGTATCGGACTCGACGGGAACACTGAAGCTTTCTTT; cdr3_aa: CASSIGLDGNTEAFF
j_call: TRBJ2-6; d_call: TRBD1; clone_size: .; v_call: TRBV5-1; cdr3_nt: TGCGCCAGCAGCTCAATGGGACAGGGGCTGGCTGGGGCCAACGTCCTGACTTTC; cdr3_aa: CASSSMGQGLAGANVLTF
j_call: TRBJ2-5; d_call: TRBD2; clone_size: .; v_call: TRBV19; cdr3_nt: TGTGCCAGTAGTATAGTTCAGGCTAGCGGGGTGGAGACCCAGTACTTC; cdr3_aa: CASSIVQASGVETQYF
j_call: TRBJ2-3; d_call: .; clone_size: .; v_call: TRBV6-5; cdr3_nt: TGTGCCAGCAGACGATCACAGGTCCCGAGAGATACGCAGTATTTT; cdr3_aa: CASRRSQVPRDTQYF
j_call: TRBJ2-4; d_call: TRBD1; clone_size: .; v_call: TRBV5-6; cdr3_nt: TGTGCCAGCAGCCTCCGGGACAGGGGTTCAGTAGCCAAAAACATTCAGTACTTC; cdr3_aa: CASSLRDRGSVAKNIQYF
j_call: TRBJ2-7; d_call: .; clone_size: once; v_call: TRBV21-1; cdr3_nt: TGTGCCAGCAGCAAAGTGGCGGGCGCAGTACCCTACGAGCAGTACTTC; cdr3_aa: CASSKVAGAVPYEQYF
j_call: TRBJ2-5; d_call: TRBD1; clone_size: .; v_call: TRBV5-1; cdr3_nt: TGCGCCAGCAGCCAGAGCCCGGACAGGTTCGATCTCGAGACCCAGTACTTC; cdr3_aa: CASSQSPDRFDLETQYF
j_call: TRBJ1-3; d_call: TRBD1; clone_size: .; v_call: TRBV4-2; cdr3_nt: TGTGCCAGCAGCCAGAGGGGACAGCCTAGCTCTGGAAACACCATATATTTT; cdr3_aa: CASSQRGQPSSGNTIYF
j_call: TRBJ1-1; d_call: .; clone_size: .; v_call: TRBV10-1; cdr3_nt: TGCGCCAGCAGTGAAGGCGACGGGTCTCTGGGCACTGAAGCTTTCTTT; cdr3_aa: CASSEGDGSLGTEAFF
j_call: TRBJ2-7; d_call: .; clone_size: .; v_call: TRBV29-1; cdr3_nt: TGCAGCGTAGTTGGGACTGCAAGCTCCTACGAGCAGTACTTC; cdr3_aa: CSVVGTASSYEQYF
j_call: TRBJ2-5; d_call: .; clone_size: .; v_call: TRBV27; cdr3_nt: TGTGCCAGCAGTCCCAGCAACCGGGGGGAGACCCAGTACTTC; cdr3_aa: CASSPSNRGETQYF
j_call: TRBJ2-7; d_call: .; clone_size: .; v_call: TRBV10-2; cdr3_nt: TGCGCCAGCAGTGAGTCCCGCCTAACTAACTACGAGCAGTACTTC; cdr3_aa: CASSESRLTNYEQYF
j_call: TRBJ2-3; d_call: .; clone_size: .; v_call: TRBV27; cdr3_nt: TGTGCCAGCTGGCGGGGGCCACGGACAGATACGCAGTATTTT; cdr3_aa: CASWRGPRTDTQYF
j_call: TRBJ2-4; d_call: TRBD2; clone_size: .; v_call: TRBV19; cdr3_nt: TGTGCCAGTAGTACCGCTAGCGGGTGGGGGAACATTCAGTACTTC; cdr3_aa: CASSTASGWGNIQYF
j_call: TRBJ1-2; d_call: .; clone_size: .; v_call: TRBV7-2; cdr3_nt: TGTGCCAGCAGCCCCCCCGGTATCTATGGCTACACCTTC; cdr3_aa: CASSPPGIYGYTF
j_call: TRBJ1-2; d_call: .; clone_size: .; v_call: TRBV11-2; cdr3_nt: TGTGCCAGCAGCCCTCTCCGGGGTCCCACTAACTATGGCTACACCTTC; cdr3_aa: CASSPLRGPTNYGYTF
j_call: TRBJ2-7; d_call: TRBD1; clone_size: .; v_call: TRBV25-1; cdr3_nt: TGTGCCAGCACGAATAACAGGGGCGAGCAGTACTTC; cdr3_aa: CASTNNRGEQYF
j_call: TRBJ1-5; d_call: TRBD1; clone_size: once; v_call: TRBV19; cdr3_nt: TGTGCCAGTAGTATGGACAGGGCTCAGCCCCAGCATTTT; cdr3_aa: CASSMDRAQPQHF
j_call: TRBJ2-1; d_call: TRBD2; clone_size: once; v_call: TRBV11-3; cdr3_nt: TGTGCCAGCAGCCGAAGCGGGAGCTACAATGAGCAGTTCTTC; cdr3_aa: CASSRSGSYNEQFF
j_call: TRBJ1-1; d_call: TRBD1; clone_size: .; v_call: TRBV27; cdr3_nt: TGTGCCAGCAGCGTCTACCCCACAGGGGGCACTGAAGCTTTCTTT; cdr3_aa: CASSVYPTGGTEAFF
j_call: TRBJ2-5; d_call: .; clone_size: .; v_call: TRBV2; cdr3_nt: TGTGCCAGCAGTGAACGGGGTCGGGAGACCCAGTACTTC; cdr3_aa: CASSERGRETQYF
j_call: TRBJ2-2; d_call: TRBD1; clone_size: .; v_call: TRBV18; cdr3_nt: TGTGCCAGCTCACCAGCCGGGACAGGGAACACCGGGGAGCTGTTTTTT; cdr3_aa: CASSPAGTGNTGELFF
j_call: TRBJ2-1; d_call: .; clone_size: .; v_call: TRBV5-1; cdr3_nt: TGCGCCAGCAGCTTGGCCCTCAATGAGCAGTTCTTC; cdr3_aa: CASSLALNEQFF
j_call: TRBJ2-2; d_call: .; clone_size: .; v_call: TRBV5-1; cdr3_nt: TGCGCCAGCAGCCTCGCTACGACCGGGGAGCTGTTTTTT; cdr3_aa: CASSLATTGELFF
j_call: TRBJ2-1; d_call: TRBD1; clone_size: once; v_call: TRBV10-3; cdr3_nt: TGTGCCATCAGTGGGACAGGGCGGGCATCGTACTACAATGAGCAGTTCTTC; cdr3_aa: CAISGTGRASYYNEQFF
j_call: TRBJ1-3; d_call: .; clone_size: .; v_call: TRBV6-5; cdr3_nt: TGTGCCAGCCTCGACAGCTCTGGAAACACCATATATTTT; cdr3_aa: CASLDSSGNTIYF
j_call: TRBJ2-1; d_call: TRBD2; clone_size: .; v_call: TRBV4-1; cdr3_nt: TGCGCCAGCAGCCAAGTAACTAGCGGGAGGCCTGAGCAGTTCTTC; cdr3_aa: CASSQVTSGRPEQFF